The rows below give T cell receptor beta chains drawn from one sample of a study of T cell responses to AZD1222 COVID-19 vaccine. TCRdb's copy holds only in-frame clones and misses some; the assay was immunoSEQ multiplex PCR. This sample has 80,000 to 95,000 clones; roughly 86% occur once, and the top ten carry approximately 2.8%. The input for sequencing was peripheral blood, taken on day 0 of MenACWY control vaccination. These receptors were taken from an adult in good health. CDR3s include the opening cysteine and the closing phenylalanine or tryptophan. D genes are given only for firm matches. Where a row states a size, it is once, few, many or the class of an expanded clone; other rows omit it.

clone_size	d_call	j_call	v_call	cdr3_nt	cdr3_aa
NA	NA	TRBJ1-4	TRBV12-3/TRBV12-4	TGTGCCAGCAGCTTGGGGGGGGGTGAAAAACTGTTTTTT	CASSLGGGEKLFF
NA	TRBD1	TRBJ1-2	TRBV5-1	TGCGCCAGCAGCTCTCAGGGGGCTAGGGATGGAGGCTACACCTTC	CASSSQGARDGGYTF
NA	NA	TRBJ1-1	TRBV18	TGTGCCAGCTCACCACCGAAAGGGTCCCCCTTGAACACTGAAGCTTTCTTT	CASSPPKGSPLNTEAFF
NA	TRBD1	TRBJ2-2	TRBV3-1/TRBV3-2	TGTGCCAGCGGAGACAGGGCCGGCCCCGGGGAGCTGTTTTTT	CASGDRAGPGELFF
NA	NA	TRBJ2-5	TRBV25-1	TGTGCCAGCAGTAACGGACGGAACCAAGAGACCCAGTACTTC	CASSNGRNQETQYF
NA	TRBD2	TRBJ2-7	TRBV7-2	TGTGCCAGCAGCTTAGAGAGCGGGAGGGAGCAGTACTTC	CASSLESGREQYF
few	TRBD2	TRBJ2-5	TRBV4-3	TGCGCCAGCAGCCAAGAGCGGGGGGGCCAAGAGACCCAGTACTTC	CASSQERGGQETQYF
NA	NA	TRBJ1-6	TRBV3-1/TRBV3-2	TGTGCCAGCAGCCAAGATGGGGCTAGCTCCTATAATTCACCCCTCCACTTT	CASSQDGASSYNSPLHF
NA	NA	TRBJ1-1	TRBV10-3	TGTGCCATCAGTGAGTCTTTTGGGTGGGCTTTCTTT	CAISESFGWAFF
few	NA	TRBJ1-1	TRBV5-1	TGCGCCAGCAGTCGAAGGGTTGGGGATATCGACACTGAAGCTTTCTTT	CASSRRVGDIDTEAFF
few	NA	TRBJ1-2	TRBV19	TGTGCCAGTAGTATAGAGCTCCGTGGACAACTCTATGGCTACACCTTC	CASSIELRGQLYGYTF
NA	NA	TRBJ2-7	TRBV30	TGTGCCTGGAGGTCGCCAGGCACCTACGAGCAGTACTTC	CAWRSPGTYEQYF
NA	NA	TRBJ2-3	TRBV6-5	TGTGCCAGCAGGGGGGGTGATACGCAGTATTTT	CASRGGDTQYF
NA	TRBD2	TRBJ2-3	TRBV5-1	TGCGCCAGCAGCTTGGCGGGGGGTCGTACAGATACGCAGTATTTT	CASSLAGGRTDTQYF
NA	NA	TRBJ2-3	TRBV28	TGTGCCAGCAGTCTACTCACAGATACGCAGTATTTT	CASSLLTDTQYF
NA	NA	TRBJ1-3	TRBV29-1	TGCAGCGTTTACGACAAATCTGGAAACACCATATATTTT	CSVYDKSGNTIYF
NA	TRBD1	TRBJ1-1	TRBV4-1	TGCGTCAGCAGCCAAGGGCTTAGGACAGGGGGCCGTAAGACTGAAGCTTTCTTT	CVSSQGLRTGGRKTEAFF
NA	NA	TRBJ2-3	TRBV4-3	TGCGCCAGCAGCCCTAAACGGGGAGACACAGATACGCAGTATTTT	CASSPKRGDTDTQYF
NA	NA	TRBJ1-2	TRBV6-5	TGTGCCAGCAGTACAGACCAGGTCTCACATGGCTACACCTTC	CASSTDQVSHGYTF
NA	NA	TRBJ1-1	TRBV18	TGTGCCAGCTCAACGACAGGAAACACTGAAGCTTTCTTT	CASSTTGNTEAFF
NA	TRBD1	TRBJ1-4	TRBV20-1	TGCAGTGCTAGTCCGGACAGGGATACTAATGAAAAACTGTTTTTT	CSASPDRDTNEKLFF
NA	NA	TRBJ1-2	TRBV19	TGTGCCAGTAGTATTGGGCCAGGGAGATGGGATGGCTACACCTTC	CASSIGPGRWDGYTF
once	NA	TRBJ2-5	TRBV28	TGTGCCAGCAGTTTTCGCCGCGGGATGACGGACCAGTACTTC	CASSFRRGMTDQYF
once	NA	TRBJ1-2	TRBV2	TGTGCCAGCAGTGAAAAGGGTAATTATGGCTACACCTTC	CASSEKGNYGYTF
few	TRBD1	TRBJ1-1	TRBV10-3	TGTGCCATCAGTCCAGGGGGTAATGAAGCTTTCTTT	CAISPGGNEAFF
NA	NA	TRBJ2-3	TRBV3-1/TRBV3-2	TGTGCCAGCAGCCAAGATGGTGGGGGGGGGCCCGCAGATACGCAGTATTTT	CASSQDGGGGPADTQYF
NA	NA	TRBJ2-7	TRBV28	TGTGCCACCCACAGGGTTGGGGAGCAGTACTTC	CATHRVGEQYF
NA	TRBD1	TRBJ2-1	TRBV5-4	TGTGCCAGCAGCTTGGGGGACAGGGGAAATGAGCAGTTCTTC	CASSLGDRGNEQFF
NA	NA	TRBJ1-5	TRBV21-1	TGTGCCAGCAGCCCCCTGCCGGCGGGCAGGGGGATATATAGCAATCAGCCCCAGCATTTT	CASSPLPAGRGIYSNQPQHF
NA	TRBD2	TRBJ2-7	TRBV7-3	TGTGCCAGCAGCTTACAAGCGGGGGACCCCCACGAGCAGTACTTC	CASSLQAGDPHEQYF
few	NA	TRBJ2-1	TRBV6-2/TRBV6-3	TGTGCCAGCAGTTACTCTAGGCCGAGTAGCTCCTACAATGAGCAGTTCTTC	CASSYSRPSSSYNEQFF
NA	TRBD2	TRBJ2-3	TRBV9	TGTGCCAGCAGCGTAGCGGGGGGGCTTAAAGATACGCAGTATTTT	CASSVAGGLKDTQYF
NA	NA	TRBJ1-6	TRBV18	TGTGCCAGCTCACCGTGGGCAGGGGCGAATTCACCCCTCCACTTT	CASSPWAGANSPLHF
NA	TRBD2	TRBJ2-7	TRBV4-2	TGTGCCAGCAGCCCAGGACTAGCGGGGACCTACGAGCAGTACTTC	CASSPGLAGTYEQYF
once	TRBD1	TRBJ2-3	TRBV12-3/TRBV12-4	TGTGCCAGCTTTAAGGGGGCTTCAGATACGCAGTATTTT	CASFKGASDTQYF
NA	NA	TRBJ1-6	TRBV6-5	TGTGCCAGCAGTTACTCGGGGGGAGTGGATTCACCCCTCCACTTT	CASSYSGGVDSPLHF
NA	NA	TRBJ2-2	TRBV9	TGTGCCAGCAGCGTAGGGCAGGCTTCCACCACCGGGGAGCTGTTTTTT	CASSVGQASTTGELFF
NA	NA	TRBJ1-2	TRBV7-9	TGTGCCAGCAGCTGGTCCGGGGAAGCAGGTGGCTACACCTTC	CASSWSGEAGGYTF
NA	TRBD1	TRBJ1-4	TRBV5-5	TGTGCCAGCAGCTTGGCTCTGGGGACAGTGGACGGAAAACTGTTTTTT	CASSLALGTVDGKLFF
NA	NA	TRBJ1-2	TRBV11-2	TGTGCCAGCAGCTTAGATCAACTGGGGCAGGGCTACACCTTC	CASSLDQLGQGYTF
NA	NA	TRBJ1-2	TRBV5-6	TGTGCCAGCAGCCCACTGTTTTCCTCGGCAGGGACGAGCTATGGCTACACCTTC	CASSPLFSSAGTSYGYTF
NA	NA	TRBJ1-4	TRBV27	TGTGCCAGCAGTTTGAGACAGTTCTCAACTAATGAAAAACTGTTTTTT	CASSLRQFSTNEKLFF
NA	NA	TRBJ2-5	TRBV4-2	TGTGCCAGCAGCCTACGGGACATCTCACGGGAGACCCAGTACTTC	CASSLRDISRETQYF
NA	NA	TRBJ1-4	TRBV11-1	TGTGCCAGCAGGCCTACGGTGGGAACTAATGAAAAACTGTTTTTT	CASRPTVGTNEKLFF
NA	NA	TRBJ2-5	TRBV10-1	TGCGCCACCATAATGGAACGGACCGCAGGGGAGACCCAGTACTTC	CATIMERTAGETQYF
NA	TRBD1	TRBJ1-5	TRBV6-2/TRBV6-3	TGTGCCAGCAGTTATGACAGGGGGTTAGGGTATAGCAATCAGCCCCAGCATTTT	CASSYDRGLGYSNQPQHF
NA	NA	TRBJ1-2	TRBV5-4	TGTGCCAGCAGCCCTCAGGGGTATGGCTACACCTTC	CASSPQGYGYTF
NA	NA	TRBJ2-3	TRBV30	TGTGCCTGGACCCCGGACGGGGGATTGGATACGCAGTATTTT	CAWTPDGGLDTQYF
NA	NA	TRBJ2-7	TRBV25-1	TGTGCCAGCAGGGAAACAGGGGGGGGCAACGAGCAGTACTTC	CASRETGGGNEQYF
NA	TRBD1	TRBJ1-6	TRBV7-9	TGTGCCAGCAGAGAAGGACGACAGGGAAATTCACCCCTCCACTTT	CASREGRQGNSPLHF
NA	TRBD1	TRBJ1-1	TRBV30	TGTGCCTGGAGAAAACAGGGGTCTGGCACTGAAGCTTTCTTT	CAWRKQGSGTEAFF